This note documents a single TCR beta chain sequence. Its specificity is not known. A much larger clone sits a single nucleotide away, making a read error possible. The data originate from a study of T cells after yellow fever vaccination. Study in general: SMART-Seq v4 Ultra Low Input prepared libraries from low-cell fractions. General observations from the study: Shared CD4/CD8 clonotypes were a small share, likely from convergent recombination. The booster saw the reappearance of most primary-vaccination clones (96% CD4, 70% to 90% CD8).

Generation of TCR cDNA used 5'RACE template switching (which added a universal primer site and UMIs). MiXCR was run by TCRdb on the 5' RACE reads, yielding one entry per CDR3 protein. The sample includes tens of thousands of distinct CDR3 sequences, around 7.3% seen only once; the top ten take about two fifths. The ends were cut back, 6 bases at V and 3 bases at J, with 9 bases in the middle. CDR1 SQVTM and CDR2 ANQGSEA come from the germline V gene. The CDR3 has 11 amino acids. V gene TRBV29-1 combines with J gene TRBJ2-7, with D hard to call. The sequencing here drew on CD8+ T cells sorted from PBMCs, taken on the day of the yellow fever booster vaccination. The receptor's source is a man aged 25 to 40 who received the YFV17D yellow fever vaccine. The CDR3 reads CSVPIGYEQYF. The CDR3 DNA follows: TGCAGCGTACCTATAGGCTACGAGCAGTACTTC.